These T cell receptor beta chains were read from a single sample in a study of blood T cell repertoires in COVID-19. The repertoire was sequenced with immunoSEQ multiplex PCR; TCRdb's copy has only in-frame clones and lacks some. Seen here are roughly 220,000 clones, approximately 82% observed once, and the top ten hold over 1.2%. Sequencing input: peripheral blood. The receptors originated from a middle-aged woman who had recovered from COVID-19. The CDR3 runs from the conserved cysteine through the conserved F or W. D genes are given only for firm matches. Only some rows state a clone size, as once, few, many or a class for expanded clones.

cdr3_length	d_call	j_call	clone_size	v_call	cdr3_aa	cdr3_nt
15	.	TRBJ2-7	.	TRBV11-3	CASSLRDMAVHEQYF	TGTGCCAGCAGCCTCCGGGACATGGCCGTTCACGAGCAGTACTTC
12	.	TRBJ1-1	.	TRBV2	CASTEQNTEAFF	TGTGCCAGCACTGAACAGAACACTGAAGCTTTCTTT
15	.	TRBJ2-1	.	TRBV11-2	CASSRNSAQLDSQFF	TGTGCCAGCAGCCGAAACTCAGCTCAGCTTGACAGCCAGTTCTTC
14	.	TRBJ2-5	.	TRBV7-2	CASSLGAVQETQYF	TGTGCCAGCAGCTTGGGAGCGGTACAAGAGACCCAGTACTTC
15	.	TRBJ1-2	.	TRBV9	CASSVETGPNYGYTF	TGTGCCAGCAGCGTAGAAACAGGACCTAACTATGGCTACACCTTC
16	TRBD1	TRBJ2-5	.	TRBV6-1	CASSELGTGDPETQYF	TGTGCCAGCAGTGAGTTGGGGACAGGGGATCCAGAGACCCAGTACTTC
15	.	TRBJ2-7	.	TRBV4-3	CASSQALAGRDEQYF	TGCGCCAGCAGCCAAGCCTTGGCGGGAAGGGACGAGCAGTACTTC
15	.	TRBJ2-7	.	TRBV7-2	CASSLLSSGNYEQYF	TGTGCCAGCAGCTTATTGTCATCGGGGAATTACGAGCAGTACTTC
16	TRBD1	TRBJ1-3	.	TRBV5-6	CASSLGQGTTGNTIYF	TGTGCCAGCAGCTTAGGACAGGGAACGACTGGAAACACCATATATTTT
16	.	TRBJ2-2	.	TRBV7-9	CASSLRGAPNTGELFF	TGTGCCAGCAGCTTACGGGGGGCACCCAACACCGGGGAGCTGTTTTTT
17	.	TRBJ1-4	.	TRBV5-1	CASSFSGQPATNEKLFF	TGCGCCAGCAGCTTTTCCGGACAGCCAGCAACTAATGAAAAACTGTTTTTT
13	.	TRBJ2-7	.	TRBV7-9	CASIRTAGYEQYF	TGTGCCAGCATTCGGACAGCCGGCTACGAGCAGTACTTC
15	.	TRBJ1-5	.	TRBV18	CASSRNGGTDQPQHF	TGTGCCAGCTCACGTAATGGAGGGACCGATCAGCCCCAGCATTTT
15	TRBD2	TRBJ2-7	.	TRBV4-3	CASSQVAGSSHEQYF	TGCGCCAGCAGCCAAGTAGCGGGGAGCTCTCACGAGCAGTACTTC
16	TRBD1	TRBJ1-1	.	TRBV7-9	CASSLTGGAWNTEAFF	TGTGCCAGCAGCTTGACAGGGGGCGCGTGGAACACTGAAGCTTTCTTT
15	.	TRBJ1-5	.	TRBV30	CAWTSGGYSNQPQHF	TGTGCCTGGACATCGGGGGGATATAGCAATCAGCCCCAGCATTTT
17	TRBD1	TRBJ1-1	.	TRBV19	CASSPHEGAAYSAEAFF	TGTGCCAGTAGTCCGCACGAGGGGGCGGCGTATTCCGCTGAAGCTTTCTTT
14	.	TRBJ1-2	.	TRBV10-3	CAISPDGAIYGYTF	TGTGCCATCTCACCGGATGGGGCGATCTATGGCTACACCTTC
11	.	TRBJ2-2	.	TRBV20-1	CSARTPGGLFF	TGCAGTGCTAGGACTCCCGGGGGGCTGTTTTTT
18	TRBD1	TRBJ1-1	.	TRBV4-1	CASSQVFGDRGKNTEAFF	TGCGCCAGCAGCCAAGTGTTCGGGGACAGGGGGAAGAACACTGAAGCTTTCTTT
13	TRBD1	TRBJ1-5	.	TRBV19	CASSQTGSRPQHF	TGTGCCAGTAGTCAGACAGGGAGCCGGCCCCAGCATTTT
17	TRBD1	TRBJ1-2	.	TRBV18	CASSPVAPGQGIPGYTF	TGTGCCAGCTCACCAGTGGCTCCTGGACAGGGTATTCCGGGCTACACCTTC
16	TRBD2	TRBJ2-1	few	TRBV7-2	CASSPQLAGDDNEQFF	TGTGCCAGCAGCCCGCAACTAGCGGGGGACGACAATGAGCAGTTCTTC
19	.	TRBJ1-3	.	TRBV5-1	CASSSRTAGQRTSGNTIYF	TGCGCCAGCAGCTCCCGGACGGCCGGACAGAGAACTTCTGGAAACACCATATATTTT
13	.	TRBJ2-1	.	TRBV6-5	CASRTVSYNEQFF	TGTGCCAGCAGGACAGTTTCCTACAATGAGCAGTTCTTC
11	.	TRBJ2-5	.	TRBV6-5	CASTSGQTQYF	TGTGCCAGCACCTCAGGGCAGACCCAGTACTTC
14	TRBD1	TRBJ2-5	once	TRBV28	CASSSGQEKETQYF	TGTGCCAGCAGCTCGGGACAGGAGAAAGAGACCCAGTACTTC
13	.	TRBJ1-2	few	TRBV5-4	CASSLDRNYGYTF	TGTGCCAGCAGCTTGGACAGAAACTATGGCTACACCTTC
13	.	TRBJ2-6	.	TRBV12-3/TRBV12-4	CASSFLGANVLTF	TGTGCCAGCAGTTTTCTGGGGGCCAACGTCCTGACTTTC
14	TRBD1	TRBJ2-5	.	TRBV18	CASSPPTGEETQYF	TGTGCCAGCTCACCACCGACAGGGGAGGAGACCCAGTACTTC
14	TRBD1	TRBJ1-2	.	TRBV6-6	CASRTGQGSEGYTF	TGTGCCAGCAGAACTGGACAGGGGTCGGAAGGCTACACCTTC
12	.	TRBJ2-7	.	TRBV10-3	CAIKAGGNEQYF	TGTGCCATCAAGGCGGGCGGGAACGAGCAGTACTTC
15	TRBD1	TRBJ1-1	.	TRBV10-2	CASRRPTGVNTEAFF	TGCGCCAGCAGGAGGCCTACAGGGGTGAACACTGAAGCTTTCTTT
15	.	TRBJ2-1	.	TRBV5-8	CASSLQMGSYNEQFF	TGTGCCAGCAGTCTACAGATGGGGAGCTACAATGAGCAGTTCTTC
13	TRBD1	TRBJ2-5	once	TRBV11-2	CASSLGQEETQYF	TGTGCCAGCAGCTTGGGACAGGAAGAGACCCAGTACTTC
14	TRBD1	TRBJ1-5	.	TRBV28	CASSLDRVEQPQHF	TGTGCCAGCAGCCTCGACAGGGTTGAGCAGCCCCAGCATTTT
16	TRBD1	TRBJ2-1	.	TRBV5-4	CASSLRTGAAYNEQFF	TGTGCCAGCAGCTTGCGTACAGGGGCGGCCTACAATGAGCAGTTCTTC
15	TRBD1	TRBJ1-2	.	TRBV5-6	CASSFGDRGAYGYTF	TGTGCCAGCAGCTTCGGGGACAGGGGGGCCTATGGCTACACCTTC
14	.	TRBJ2-5	once	TRBV19	CASSPPGTRETQYF	TGTGCCAGTAGCCCCCCGGGGACACGGGAGACCCAGTACTTC
13	.	TRBJ2-2	.	TRBV6-2/TRBV6-3	CASSYLRDGELFF	TGTGCCAGCAGTTACCTCCGCGACGGGGAGCTGTTTTTT
15	TRBD1	TRBJ2-7	.	TRBV19	CASRPGQGASYEQYF	TGTGCCAGTAGACCGGGACAGGGGGCCTCCTACGAGCAGTACTTC
12	.	TRBJ1-1	.	TRBV19	CASSPLQSEAFF	TGTGCCAGTAGCCCCCTTCAGTCAGAAGCTTTCTTT